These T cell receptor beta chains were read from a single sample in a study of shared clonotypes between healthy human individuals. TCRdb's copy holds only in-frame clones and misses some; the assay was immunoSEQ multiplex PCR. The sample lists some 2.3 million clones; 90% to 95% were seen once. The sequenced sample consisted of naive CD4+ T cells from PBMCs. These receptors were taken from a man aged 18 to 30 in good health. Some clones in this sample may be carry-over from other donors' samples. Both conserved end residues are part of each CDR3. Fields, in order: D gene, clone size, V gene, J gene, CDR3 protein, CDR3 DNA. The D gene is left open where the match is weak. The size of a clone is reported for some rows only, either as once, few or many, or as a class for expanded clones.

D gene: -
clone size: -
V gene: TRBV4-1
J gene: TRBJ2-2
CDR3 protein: CASSQVEKVNTGELFF
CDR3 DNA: TGCGCCAGCAGCCAAGTAGAGAAAGTGAACACCGGGGAGCTGTTTTTT

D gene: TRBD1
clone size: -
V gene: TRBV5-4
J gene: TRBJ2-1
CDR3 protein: CASSLDRDRGKYNEQFF
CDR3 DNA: TGTGCCAGCAGCTTAGACCGGGACAGGGGAAAATACAATGAGCAGTTCTTC

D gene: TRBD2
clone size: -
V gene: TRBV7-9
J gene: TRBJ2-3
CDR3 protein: CASSFGGRYTDTQYF
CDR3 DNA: TGTGCCAGCAGCTTCGGCGGGAGGTACACAGATACGCAGTATTTT

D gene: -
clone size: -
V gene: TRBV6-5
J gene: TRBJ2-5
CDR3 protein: CASSSSLETQYF
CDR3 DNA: TGTGCCAGCAGTTCCTCGCTGGAGACCCAGTACTTC

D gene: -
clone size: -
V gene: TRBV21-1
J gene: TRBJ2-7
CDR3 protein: CASSKEPHRSSTIPEYYEQYF
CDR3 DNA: TGTGCCAGCAGCAAAGAACCCCACAGGTCGTCCACGATTCCAGAGTACTACGAGCAGTACTTC

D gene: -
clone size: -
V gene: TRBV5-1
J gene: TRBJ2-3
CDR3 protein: CASSLDLGGGADTQYF
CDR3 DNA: TGCGCCAGCAGCTTGGACCTAGGAGGTGGGGCAGATACGCAGTATTTT

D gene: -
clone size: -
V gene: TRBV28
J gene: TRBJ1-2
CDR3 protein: CASSRLLDYGYTF
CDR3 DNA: TGTGCCAGCAGCCGGCTGTTAGACTATGGCTACACCTTC

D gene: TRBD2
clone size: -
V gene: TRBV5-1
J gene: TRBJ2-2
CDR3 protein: CASSLTSVNTGELFF
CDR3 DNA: TGCGCCAGCAGCTTGACTAGCGTAAACACCGGGGAGCTGTTTTTT

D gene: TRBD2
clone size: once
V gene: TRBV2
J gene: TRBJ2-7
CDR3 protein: CASGPLAGGSEQYF
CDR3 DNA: TGTGCCAGCGGGCCTCTAGCGGGAGGGTCCGAGCAGTACTTC

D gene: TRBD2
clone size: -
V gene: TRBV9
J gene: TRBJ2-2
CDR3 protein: CASSRRPSSGSETGELFF
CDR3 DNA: TGTGCCAGCAGCAGAAGGCCCAGTAGCGGGAGTGAGACCGGGGAGCTGTTTTTT

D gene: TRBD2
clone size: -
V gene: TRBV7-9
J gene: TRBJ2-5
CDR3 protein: CASSLRSLAGGPSRETQYF
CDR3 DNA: TGTGCCAGCAGCTTAAGGTCGCTAGCGGGAGGGCCCTCCCGAGAGACCCAGTACTTC

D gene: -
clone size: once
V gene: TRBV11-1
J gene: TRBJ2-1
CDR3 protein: CASSLINEQFF
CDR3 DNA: TGTGCCAGCAGCTTGATCAATGAGCAGTTCTTC